The 14 T cell receptor beta chains in this list originate from one sample, sequenced in a study of shared clonotypes between healthy human individuals. Assay: immunoSEQ multiplex PCR; the TCRdb copy retains only in-frame clones and omits some. The data show around 200,000 clones, 66% seen once. Sequenced input: memory CD4+ T cells sorted from blood. Indicated subset: CD45RA-negative fraction. All receptors derive from a man aged 25-45 years in good health.

The chain joins TRBV28 to TRBJ2-2, with D possibly matching TRBD2 (5 bases). CDR3 length: 15 residues. Trimming shortened V by 5 bases and J by 3 bases, and 13 bases separated the two germline ends. CDR1 is MDHEN and CDR2 is SYDVKM in the germline V gene. The CDR3 protein is CASSLVAGDTGELFF. The CDR3 coding sequence is TGTGCCAGCAGTCTTGTAGCCGGGGACACCGGGGAGCTGTTTTTT.

V is TRBV7-9 and J is TRBJ2-3; D call uncertain. V gave up 3 bases and J gave up 2 bases, with 6 bases separating them. The CDR3 is made up of 13 amino acids. CDR1 is SEHNR, CDR2 FQNEAQ, per germline (reference sequence). The CDR3 DNA sequence: TGTGCCAGCAGCTTTTTCCCCACAGATACGCAGTATTTT. Protein product: CASSFFPTDTQYF.

The gene calls are TRBV20-1 and TRBJ2-7; D is ambiguous. The V end was cut by 3 bases, the J end by 5 bases, with 5 bases between. This CDR3 has 10 amino acids. In germline, CDR1 is DFQATT, CDR2 SNEGSKA (reference sequence). The CDR3 DNA sequence: TGCAGTGCTAGCGGTGACGAGCAGTACTTC. Protein sequence: CSASGDEQYF.

This clone has just a few counts. CDR3 sequence: CASSLEGDPGEKLFF. The DNA of the CDR3 is TGCGCCAGCAGCTTGGAAGGGGATCCGGGTGAAAAACTGTTTTTT. V usage is TRBV5-1 and J usage is TRBJ1-4; weak D call: TRBD1 (5 bases). This CDR3 comprises 15 residues. V was cut by 0 bases and J by 7 bases, with 13 bases left in between. Germline V gene lookup returns CDR1 SGHRS and CDR2 YFSETQ.

The rearrangement uses TRBV30 and TRBJ1-1, with no clear D. The CDR3 consists of 12 residues. The ends were cut back, 4 bases at V and 1 base at J, with 7 bases in the middle. Germline V gene lookup returns CDR1 GTSNPN and CDR2 SVGIG (reference sequence). The CDR3 sequence is CAWILWNTEAFF. For the CDR3, the DNA is TGTGCCTGGATTTTGTGGAACACTGAAGCTTTCTTT.

Comment on this clone: Additional DNA sequences in this sample encode the identical CDR3. CDR3 protein: CASSRDRSYEQYF. The CDR3 DNA reads TGCGCCAGCTCCCGGGACAGGAGCTACGAGCAGTACTTC. The chain combines TRBV5-1 with TRBJ2-7; the match to TRBD1 covers 8 bases. The V gene end was trimmed by 7 bases and the J gene end by 3 bases; junction bases not matched to a gene: 6. The CDR3 loop spans 13 amino acids. The germline gives CDR1 SGHRS, CDR2 YFSETQ.

The V and J genes are TRBV19 and TRBJ1-2; no clear D gene. V was cut by 5 bases and J by 3 bases, with 10 bases left in between. Looked up from germline, CDR1 is LNHDA and CDR2 is SQIVND (reference sequence). The CDR3 runs to 13 residues. CDR3 nucleotides: TGTGCCAGTAGTCGGGAAAAGGACTATGGCTACACCTTC. Amino acids: CASSREKDYGYTF.

The gene calls are TRBV6-1 and TRBJ2-6; a weak D match, TRBD1 (7 bases). Germline lookup yields CDR1 MNHNS and CDR2 SASEGT. V dropped 0 bases and J dropped 3 bases, with 27 bases sitting between them. CDR3 size: 22 residues. As DNA, the CDR3 is TGTGCCAGCAGTGAAGCGGGGAGAGGGCGCAGGGGGGTAATATATGGGGCCAACGTCCTGACTTTC. Translated: CASSEAGRGRRGVIYGANVLTF.

This chain links TRBV27 with TRBJ1-4; no reliable D call. Trimming shortened V by 6 bases and J by 12 bases, and 20 bases separated the two germline ends. The CDR3 covers 14 residues. The germline gives CDR1 MNHEY, CDR2 SMNVEV (reference sequence). The CDR3 sequence is CASRTYEVGSQLFF. The CDR3 nucleotides read TGTGCCAGCAGAACGTACGAGGTAGGGTCACAACTGTTTTTT.

Comments on this clone: A read error may produce the germline difference seen at one junction end. This sequence joins TRBV7-7 and TRBJ2-7; 7 nucleotides align to TRBD1. The CDR3 has 13 amino acids. Germline CDR1 SSHAT, CDR2 FNYEAQ (reference sequence). In DNA form, the CDR3 reads TGTGCTAGCAGCCAGGGACAGATCTACGAGCAGTACTTC. Residues: CASSQGQIYEQYF.

This clone was counted only a few times. The chain joins TRBV7-3 to TRBJ2-1; D is perhaps TRBD2 (5 bases). The CDR3 is made up of 16 amino acids. The germline CDR1 and CDR2 sequences are SGHTA and FQGTGA. The ends were cut back, 2 bases at V and 0 bases at J, with 11 bases in the middle. The CDR3 DNA reads TGTGCCAGCAGCTTAGATTCCGCGGGCTCCTACAATGAGCAGTTCTTC. It translates to CASSLDSAGSYNEQFF.

This clone was seen more than once but under ten times. The V call is TRBV11-2, the J call TRBJ1-1; possible D gene TRBD1, 5 bases. CDR3 length: 13 amino acids. Germline CDR1 SGHAT, CDR2 FQNNGV. Trimming removed 4 bases from V and 3 bases from J, with 9 bases in between. The CDR3 reads CASSSTVDTEAFF. CDR3 coding DNA: TGTGCCAGCAGCTCGACAGTTGACACTGAAGCTTTCTTT.

This clone has ten or more counts. The sample carries other DNA sequences with the same CDR3. The V gene is TRBV7-2, the J gene TRBJ1-2, with D unresolved. The CDR3 totals 13 residues. Looked up from germline, CDR1 is SGHTA and CDR2 is FQGNSA. V was clipped by 5 bases and J by 4 bases, with 11 bases between them. CDR3 nucleotide sequence: TGTGCCAGCAGCCTGTCCCCCCTCTATGGCTACACCTTC. Translated: CASSLSPLYGYTF.

The rearrangement links TRBV7-8 to TRBJ1-1, with D possibly matching TRBD1 (5 bases). This CDR3 region has 16 residues. Trimming took off 5 bases at V and 1 base at J, with 17 bases between the two ends. Looked up from germline, CDR1 is SGHVS and CDR2 is FQNEAQ. This CDR3 reads CASSLRPGPSNTEAFF. DNA for the CDR3: TGTGCCAGCAGCCTACGACCGGGGCCTTCGAACACTGAAGCTTTCTTT.